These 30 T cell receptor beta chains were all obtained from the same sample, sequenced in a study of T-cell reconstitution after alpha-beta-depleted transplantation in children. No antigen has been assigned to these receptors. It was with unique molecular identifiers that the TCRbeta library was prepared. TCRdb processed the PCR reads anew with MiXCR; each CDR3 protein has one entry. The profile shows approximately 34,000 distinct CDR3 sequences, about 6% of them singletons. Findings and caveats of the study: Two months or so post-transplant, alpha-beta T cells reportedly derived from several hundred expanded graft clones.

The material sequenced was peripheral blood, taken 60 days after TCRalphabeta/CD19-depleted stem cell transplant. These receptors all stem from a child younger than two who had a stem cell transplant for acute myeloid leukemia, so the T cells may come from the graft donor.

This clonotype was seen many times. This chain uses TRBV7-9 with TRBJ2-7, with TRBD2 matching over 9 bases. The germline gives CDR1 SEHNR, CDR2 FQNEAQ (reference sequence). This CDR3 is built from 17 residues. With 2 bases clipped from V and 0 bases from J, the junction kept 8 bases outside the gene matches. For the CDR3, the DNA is TGTGCCAGCAGCTTAAAACCCAAGCGGGAGGACTCCTACGAGCAGTACTTC. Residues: CASSLKPKREDSYEQYF.

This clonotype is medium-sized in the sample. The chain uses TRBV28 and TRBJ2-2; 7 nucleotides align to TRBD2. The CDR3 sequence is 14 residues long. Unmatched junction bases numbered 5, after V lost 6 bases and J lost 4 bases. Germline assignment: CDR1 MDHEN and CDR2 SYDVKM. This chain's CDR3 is CASRRESRTGELFF. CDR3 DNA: TGTGCCAGCAGGCGGGAGTCGCGCACCGGGGAGCTGTTTTTT.

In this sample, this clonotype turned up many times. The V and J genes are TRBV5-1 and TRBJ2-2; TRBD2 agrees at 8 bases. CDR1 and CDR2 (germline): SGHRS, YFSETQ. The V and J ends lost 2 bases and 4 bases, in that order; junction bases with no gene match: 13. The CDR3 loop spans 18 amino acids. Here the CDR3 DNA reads TGCGCCAGCAGCTTTTCGGGGCCCGGACTAGCAGTCACCGGGGAGCTGTTTTTT. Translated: CASSFSGPGLAVTGELFF.

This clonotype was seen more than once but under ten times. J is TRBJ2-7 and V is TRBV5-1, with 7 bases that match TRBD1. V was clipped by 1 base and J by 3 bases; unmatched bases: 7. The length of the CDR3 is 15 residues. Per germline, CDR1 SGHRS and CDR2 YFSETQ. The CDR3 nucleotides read TGCGCCAGCAGCTTGCGGCCGGGACAGTACTACGAGCAGTACTTC. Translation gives CASSLRPGQYYEQYF.

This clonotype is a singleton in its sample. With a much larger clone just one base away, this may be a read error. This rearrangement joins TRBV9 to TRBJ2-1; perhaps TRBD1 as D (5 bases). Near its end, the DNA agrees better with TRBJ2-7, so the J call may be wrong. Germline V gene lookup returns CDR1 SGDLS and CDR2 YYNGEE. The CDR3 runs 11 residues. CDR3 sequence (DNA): TGTGCCAGCGGGGCTGTGAATGAGCAGTACTTC. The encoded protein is CASGAVNEQYF.

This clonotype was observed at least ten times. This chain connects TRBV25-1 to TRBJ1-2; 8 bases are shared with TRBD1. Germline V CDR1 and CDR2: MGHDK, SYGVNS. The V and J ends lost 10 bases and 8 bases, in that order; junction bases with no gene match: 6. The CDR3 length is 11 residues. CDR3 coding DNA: TGTGCCATCGGACAGGGTGGAGGCTACACCTTC. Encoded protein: CAIGQGGGYTF.

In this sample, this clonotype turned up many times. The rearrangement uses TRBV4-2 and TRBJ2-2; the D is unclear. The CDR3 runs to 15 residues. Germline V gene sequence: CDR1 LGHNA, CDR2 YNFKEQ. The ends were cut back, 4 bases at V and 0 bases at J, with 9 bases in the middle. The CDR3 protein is CASSRTIANTGELFF. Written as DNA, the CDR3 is TGTGCCAGCAGCCGGACGATCGCGAACACCGGGGAGCTGTTTTTT.

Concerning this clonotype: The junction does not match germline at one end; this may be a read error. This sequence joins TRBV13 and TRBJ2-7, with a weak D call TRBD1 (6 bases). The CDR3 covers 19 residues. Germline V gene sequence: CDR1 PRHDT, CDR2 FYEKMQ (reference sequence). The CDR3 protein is CAISSRLISQGWPTYEQYF. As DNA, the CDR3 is TGTGCCATCAGCTCCCGGCTCATATCACAGGGATGGCCTACCTACGAGCAGTACTTC.

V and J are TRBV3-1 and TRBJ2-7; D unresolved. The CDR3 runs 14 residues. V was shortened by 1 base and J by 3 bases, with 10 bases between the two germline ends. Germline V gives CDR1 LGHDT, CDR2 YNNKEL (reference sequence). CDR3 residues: CASSQGPAIYEQYF. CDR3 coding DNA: TGTGCCAGCAGCCAAGGCCCCGCGATCTACGAGCAGTACTTC.

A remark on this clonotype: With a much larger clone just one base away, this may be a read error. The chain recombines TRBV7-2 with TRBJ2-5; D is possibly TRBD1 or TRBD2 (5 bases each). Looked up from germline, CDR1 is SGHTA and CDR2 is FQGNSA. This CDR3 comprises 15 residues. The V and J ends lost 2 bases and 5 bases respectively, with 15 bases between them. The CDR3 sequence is CASSLSRGLYETQYF. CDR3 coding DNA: TGTGCCAGCAGCTTATCCCGGGGCCTCTATGAGACCCAGTACTTC.

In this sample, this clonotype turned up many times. The CDR3 region has the DNA TGTGCCAGCAGCCCTGTCCCTTCACTGGAGCTGTTTTTT. Translating gives CASSPVPSLELFF. This sequence joins TRBV9 and TRBJ2-2; D not resolved. The V and J ends lost 4 bases and 10 bases respectively, with 14 bases between them. This CDR3 has 13 residues. Germline assignment: CDR1 SGDLS and CDR2 YYNGEE.

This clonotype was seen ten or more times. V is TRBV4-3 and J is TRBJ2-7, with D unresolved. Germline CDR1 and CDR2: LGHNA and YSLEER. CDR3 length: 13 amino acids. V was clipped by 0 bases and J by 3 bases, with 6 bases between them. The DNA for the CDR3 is TGCGCCAGCAGCCAAGAATGGTTCTACGAGCAGTACTTC. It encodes CASSQEWFYEQYF.

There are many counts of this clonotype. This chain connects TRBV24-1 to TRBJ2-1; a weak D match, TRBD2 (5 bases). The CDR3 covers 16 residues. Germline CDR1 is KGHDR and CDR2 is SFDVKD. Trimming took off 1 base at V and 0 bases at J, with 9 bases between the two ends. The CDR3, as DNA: TGTGCCACCAGTGATTTAAAGGACTCCTCCTACAATGAGCAGTTCTTC. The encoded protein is CATSDLKDSSYNEQFF.

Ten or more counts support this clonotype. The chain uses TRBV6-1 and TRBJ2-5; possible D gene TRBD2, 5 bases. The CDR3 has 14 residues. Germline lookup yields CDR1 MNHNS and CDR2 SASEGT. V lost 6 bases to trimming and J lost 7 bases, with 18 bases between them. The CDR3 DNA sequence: TGTGCCAGCAGCGGGGTTGGGCTTAGAGGGACCCAGTACTTC. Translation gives CASSGVGLRGTQYF.

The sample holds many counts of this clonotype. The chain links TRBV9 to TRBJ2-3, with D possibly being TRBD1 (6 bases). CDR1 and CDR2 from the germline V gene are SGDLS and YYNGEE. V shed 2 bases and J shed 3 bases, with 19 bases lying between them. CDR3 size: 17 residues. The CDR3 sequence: CASSVKGTRGFTDTQYF. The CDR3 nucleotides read TGTGCCAGCAGCGTGAAAGGGACAAGGGGGTTTACAGATACGCAGTATTTT. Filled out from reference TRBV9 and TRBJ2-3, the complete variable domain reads DSGVTQTPKHLITATGQRVTLRCSPRSGDLSVYWYQQSLDQGLQFLIQYYNGEERAKGNILERFSAQQFPDLHSELNLSSLELGDSALYFCASSVKGTRGFTDTQYFGPGTRLTVL.

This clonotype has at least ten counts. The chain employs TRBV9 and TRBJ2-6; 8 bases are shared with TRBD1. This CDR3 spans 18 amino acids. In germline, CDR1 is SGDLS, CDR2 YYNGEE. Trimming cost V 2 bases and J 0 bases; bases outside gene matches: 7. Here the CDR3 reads CASSVAGTGVSGANVLTF. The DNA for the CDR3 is TGTGCCAGCAGCGTGGCCGGGACAGGAGTCTCTGGGGCCAACGTCCTGACTTTC. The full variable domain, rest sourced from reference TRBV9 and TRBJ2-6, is DSGVTQTPKHLITATGQRVTLRCSPRSGDLSVYWYQQSLDQGLQFLIQYYNGEERAKGNILERFSAQQFPDLHSELNLSSLELGDSALYFCASSVAGTGVSGANVLTFGAGSRLTVL.

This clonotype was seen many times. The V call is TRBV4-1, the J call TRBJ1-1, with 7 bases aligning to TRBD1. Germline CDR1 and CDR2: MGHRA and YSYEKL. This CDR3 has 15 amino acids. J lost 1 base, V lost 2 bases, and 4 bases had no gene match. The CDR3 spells CASSQMTGRNTEAFF. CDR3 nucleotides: TGCGCCAGCAGCCAAATGACAGGGAGGAACACTGAAGCTTTCTTT.

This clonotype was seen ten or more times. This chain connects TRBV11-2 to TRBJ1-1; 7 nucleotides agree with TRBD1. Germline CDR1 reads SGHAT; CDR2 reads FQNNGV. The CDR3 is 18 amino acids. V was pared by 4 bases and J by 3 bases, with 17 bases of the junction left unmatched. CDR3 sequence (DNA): TGTGCCAGCAGCTCACCCTGGGACAGAGGTTTTTGGGACACTGAAGCTTTCTTT. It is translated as CASSSPWDRGFWDTEAFF.

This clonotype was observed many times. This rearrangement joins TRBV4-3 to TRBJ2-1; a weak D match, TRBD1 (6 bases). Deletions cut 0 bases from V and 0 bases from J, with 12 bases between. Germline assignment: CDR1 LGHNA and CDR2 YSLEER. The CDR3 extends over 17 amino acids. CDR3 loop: CASSQEGQTSSYNEQFF. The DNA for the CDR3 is TGCGCCAGCAGCCAAGAAGGACAGACCAGCTCCTACAATGAGCAGTTCTTC.

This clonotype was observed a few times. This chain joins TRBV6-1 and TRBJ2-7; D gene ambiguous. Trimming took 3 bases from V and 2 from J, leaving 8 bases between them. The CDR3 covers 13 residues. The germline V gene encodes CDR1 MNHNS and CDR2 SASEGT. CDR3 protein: CASSDWGPYEQYF. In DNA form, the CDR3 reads TGTGCCAGCAGTGACTGGGGTCCCTACGAGCAGTACTTC.

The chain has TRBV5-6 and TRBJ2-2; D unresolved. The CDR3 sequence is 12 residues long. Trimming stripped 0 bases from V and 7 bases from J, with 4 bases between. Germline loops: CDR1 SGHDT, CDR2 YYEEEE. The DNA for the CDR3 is TGTGCCAGCAGCTTGGTGGGCGGGGAGCTGTTTTTT. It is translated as CASSLVGGELFF.

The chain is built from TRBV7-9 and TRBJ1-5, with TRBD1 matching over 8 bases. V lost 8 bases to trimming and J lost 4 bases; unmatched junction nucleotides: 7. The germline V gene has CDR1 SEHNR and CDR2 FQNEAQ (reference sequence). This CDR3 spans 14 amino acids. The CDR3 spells CASFPGQANQPQHF. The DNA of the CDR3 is TGTGCCAGCTTTCCGGGACAGGCTAATCAGCCCCAGCATTTT.

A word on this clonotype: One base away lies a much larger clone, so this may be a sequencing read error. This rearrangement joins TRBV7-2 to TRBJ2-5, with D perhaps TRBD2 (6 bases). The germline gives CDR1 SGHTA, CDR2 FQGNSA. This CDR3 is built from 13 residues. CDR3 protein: CASSRGAKETEYF. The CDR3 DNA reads TGTGCCAGCAGCCGCGGGGCCAAAGAGACCGAGTACTTC.

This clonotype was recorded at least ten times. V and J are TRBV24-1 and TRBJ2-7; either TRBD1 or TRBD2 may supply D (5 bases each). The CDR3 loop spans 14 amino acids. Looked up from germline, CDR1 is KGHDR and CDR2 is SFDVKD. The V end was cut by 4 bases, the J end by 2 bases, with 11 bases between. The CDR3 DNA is TGTGCCACCAGTGACCCCGGGACCCCCTACGAGCAGTACTTC. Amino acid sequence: CATSDPGTPYEQYF.

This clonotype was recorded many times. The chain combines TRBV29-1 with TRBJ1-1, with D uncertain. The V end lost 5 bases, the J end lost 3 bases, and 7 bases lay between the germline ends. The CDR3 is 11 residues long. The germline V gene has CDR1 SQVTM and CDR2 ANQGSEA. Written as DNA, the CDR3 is TGCAGCGTTCCGGGGTACACTGAAGCTTTCTTT. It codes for CSVPGYTEAFF.

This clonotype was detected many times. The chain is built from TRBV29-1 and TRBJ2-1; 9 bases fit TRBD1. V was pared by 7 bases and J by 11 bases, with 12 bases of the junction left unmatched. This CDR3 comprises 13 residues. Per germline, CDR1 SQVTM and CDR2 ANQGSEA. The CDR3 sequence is CSARTGEQVKQFF. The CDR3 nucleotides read TGCAGCGCCCGGACAGGGGAGCAAGTAAAGCAGTTCTTC.

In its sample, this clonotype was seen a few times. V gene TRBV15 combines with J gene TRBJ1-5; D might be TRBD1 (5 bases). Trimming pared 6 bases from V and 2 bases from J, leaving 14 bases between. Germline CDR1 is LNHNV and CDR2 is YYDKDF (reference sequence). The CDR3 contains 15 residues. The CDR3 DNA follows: TGTGCCACCAGGGGACCTGGGGCGGGCAATCAGCCCCAGCATTTT. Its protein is CATRGPGAGNQPQHF.

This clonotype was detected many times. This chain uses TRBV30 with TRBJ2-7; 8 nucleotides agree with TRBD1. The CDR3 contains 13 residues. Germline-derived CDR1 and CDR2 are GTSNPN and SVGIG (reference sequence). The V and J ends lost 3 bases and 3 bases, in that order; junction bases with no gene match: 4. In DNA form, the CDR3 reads TGTGCCTGGAGAGGGACAGGAGTCTACGAGCAGTACTTC. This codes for CAWRGTGVYEQYF.

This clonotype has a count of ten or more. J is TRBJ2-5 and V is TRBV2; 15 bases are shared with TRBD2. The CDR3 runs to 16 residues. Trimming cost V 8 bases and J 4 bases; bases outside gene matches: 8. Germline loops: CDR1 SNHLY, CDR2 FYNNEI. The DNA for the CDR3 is TGTGCCAGCTGGCGGACTAGCGGGGGGGCCGGAGAGACCCAGTACTTC. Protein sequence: CASWRTSGGAGETQYF.

CDR3 residues: CASSILATSTDTQYF. CDR3 DNA: TGTGCCAGCAGCATCCTAGCGACTAGCACAGATACGCAGTATTTT. This rearrangement joins TRBV7-9 to TRBJ2-3, with a tentative D call TRBD2 (6 bases). Germline loops: CDR1 SEHNR, CDR2 FQNEAQ (reference sequence). The CDR3 has 15 residues. V was trimmed by 5 bases and J by 0 bases, leaving 12 bases between them.